These 14 T cell receptor beta chains originate from one sample sequenced in a study of blood T cell repertoires in COVID-19 (dated by TCRdb to the early 2020s). Library creation used the immunoSEQ multiplex PCR assay. The table was pulled from immuneACCESS by TCRdb, which kept in-frame rearrangements only. Such tables lose some clones; where checked, under half of the loss comes from unresolved V genes, and the rest has no known cause. The table for this sample lists over 150,000 clones; less than 90% of them were counted only once. In total, the top ten clones hold 13% to 15% of the sample. The sequencing input was peripheral blood. These receptors all come from a young man with active or convalescent COVID-19.

The chain uses TRBV30 and TRBJ1-5; TRBD1 matches at 10 bases. The V segment lost 3 bases and the J segment 4 bases; nucleotides outside the gene matches: 6. Germline V gene data show CDR1 as GTSNPN and CDR2 as SVGIG (reference sequence). This CDR3 has 15 residues. CDR3 loop: CAWSPDRGRNQPQHF. In DNA, the CDR3 is TGTGCCTGGAGCCCTGACAGGGGGCGAAATCAGCCCCAGCATTTT.

V usage is TRBV27 and J usage is TRBJ2-5, with TRBD2 matching 9 bases. Germline V gives CDR1 MNHEY, CDR2 SMNVEV (reference sequence). Trimming took 7 bases from V and 5 from J; bases not matched to a gene: 11. This CDR3 spans 15 amino acids. The CDR3 DNA reads as TGTGCCAGCACCAACGGCGCGGGGGGGCTTGAGACCCAGTACTTC. Its translation: CASTNGAGGLETQYF.

The chain joins TRBV10-1 to TRBJ1-5; 9 positions agree with TRBD1. The CDR3 sequence is 18 residues long. The trim removed 7 bases at V and 1 base at J, leaving 14 bases unmatched. Germline CDR1 reads WNHNN; CDR2 reads SYGVQD (reference sequence). In nucleotides, the CDR3 is TGCGCCAGCACCAAGCCTAAGGGACAGGGTTCGAGCAATCAGCCCCAGCATTTT. It encodes CASTKPKGQGSSNQPQHF.

The chain combines TRBV4-2 with TRBJ1-3; TRBD1 aligns across 9 bases. Germline V CDR1 and CDR2: LGHNA, YNFKEQ. With V trimmed by 1 base and J by 4 bases, 5 bases remained unmatched. CDR3 length: 16 residues. CDR3 coding DNA: TGTGCCAGCAGCCAAGTCCACAGGGGGCCAGGAAACACCATATATTTT. Residues: CASSQVHRGPGNTIYF.

The V call is TRBV10-1, the J call TRBJ2-7, with TRBD1 as a possible D gene (5 bases). V was pared by 5 bases and J by 3 bases, with 17 bases between. The germline CDR1 and CDR2 sequences are WNHNN and SYGVQD (reference sequence). The CDR3 contains 15 residues. CDR3 nucleotides: TGCGCCAGCAGTTTGTCCCAGGGAAGGGGCTACGAGCAGTACTTC. Encoded protein: CASSLSQGRGYEQYF.

This chain joins TRBV28 and TRBJ1-5; D is possibly TRBD1 (5 bases). This CDR3 has 14 residues. Germline CDR1 and CDR2: MDHEN and SYDVKM. V was trimmed by 3 bases and J by 6 bases, leaving 12 bases between them. The CDR3 region has the DNA TGTGCCAGCAGTTTTAGACGGAGGGGTCAGCCCCAGCATTTT. The encoded protein is CASSFRRRGQPQHF.

The rearrangement joins TRBV3-1 (or the pseudogene TRBV3-2) to TRBJ1-2, with 7 bases matching TRBD1. The CDR3 has 14 residues. Unmatched junction bases numbered 9, after V lost 4 bases and J lost 7 bases. CDR1 LGHDT and CDR2 YNNKEL come from the germline V gene (reference sequence). CDR3 nucleotides: TGTGCCAGCAGCCTCCGACAGGGTCGGTCTGGCTACACCTTC. Protein: CASSLRQGRSGYTF.

The rearrangement links TRBV20-1 to TRBJ2-1, with D perhaps TRBD1 (6 bases). The CDR3 is 15 residues long. Trimming shortened V by 3 bases and J by 2 bases, and 14 bases separated the two germline ends. The germline gives CDR1 DFQATT, CDR2 SNEGSKA (reference sequence). CDR3 loop: CSASLPGVAYNEQFF. For the CDR3, the DNA is TGCAGTGCTAGTCTCCCAGGGGTCGCCTACAATGAGCAGTTCTTC.

The V and J genes are TRBV19 and TRBJ2-3; the match to TRBD2 covers 12 bases. The ends lost 6 bases at V and 4 bases at J; junction bases unmatched: 5. Per the germline V gene, CDR1 is LNHDA and CDR2 is SQIVND (reference sequence). The CDR3 length is 15 residues. CDR3 bases: TGTGCCAGTAGCCTAGCGGGAGGGCCCTCAGATACGCAGTATTTT. This codes for CASSLAGGPSDTQYF.

The chain uses TRBV18 and TRBJ2-1; 7 bases fit TRBD2. The CDR3 consists of 11 residues. CDR1 is KGHSH, CDR2 LQKENI, per germline. Trimming cost V 10 bases and J 7 bases; bases outside gene matches: 4. CDR3 bases: TGTGCCATTCGGCGGGGGAATGAGCAGTTCTTC. Protein: CAIRRGNEQFF.

V gene TRBV9 combines with J gene TRBJ1-6; D is possibly TRBD1 (6 bases). The V gene lost 0 bases and the J gene lost 7 bases, with 11 bases spanning the gap. The CDR3 spans 15 residues. The V gene's germline CDR1 is SGDLS and CDR2 YYNGEE. The CDR3 region has the DNA TGTGCCAGCAGCGTAGTCCCAGGGGTCAATTCACCCCTCCACTTT. As protein: CASSVVPGVNSPLHF.

The chain uses TRBV6-5 and TRBJ2-7, with 8 positions matching TRBD1. Germline values: CDR1 MNHEY, CDR2 SVGAGI. V was clipped by 2 bases and J by 2 bases; unmatched bases: 5. The CDR3 consists of 15 residues. CDR3 loop: CASSYTPRGPYEQYF. The DNA for the CDR3 is TGTGCCAGCAGTTACACCCCCAGGGGGCCCTACGAGCAGTACTTC.

The count of this clone is one. The genes are TRBV7-8 and TRBJ1-5; TRBD1 matches at 7 bases. V dropped 1 base and J dropped 3; count of bases not matched to a gene: 18. The CDR3 contains 20 residues. The germline V gene has CDR1 SGHVS and CDR2 FQNEAQ. CDR3 region: CASSLGQGKSYGISNQPQHF. The DNA of the CDR3 is TGTGCCAGCAGCTTAGGACAGGGAAAAAGTTATGGGATCTCCAATCAGCCCCAGCATTTT.

This clone showed up just once. The genes are TRBV3-1 (or the pseudogene TRBV3-2) and TRBJ2-5; tentative D call: TRBD1 (5 bases). V lost 0 bases to trimming and J lost 1 base, with 15 bases between them. The CDR3 spans 17 residues. Germline assignment: CDR1 LGHDT and CDR2 YNNKEL (reference sequence). CDR3 sequence: CASSQDLDNLLQETQYF. The CDR3 DNA follows: TGTGCCAGCAGCCAAGATCTGGACAATTTACTCCAAGAGACCCAGTACTTC.